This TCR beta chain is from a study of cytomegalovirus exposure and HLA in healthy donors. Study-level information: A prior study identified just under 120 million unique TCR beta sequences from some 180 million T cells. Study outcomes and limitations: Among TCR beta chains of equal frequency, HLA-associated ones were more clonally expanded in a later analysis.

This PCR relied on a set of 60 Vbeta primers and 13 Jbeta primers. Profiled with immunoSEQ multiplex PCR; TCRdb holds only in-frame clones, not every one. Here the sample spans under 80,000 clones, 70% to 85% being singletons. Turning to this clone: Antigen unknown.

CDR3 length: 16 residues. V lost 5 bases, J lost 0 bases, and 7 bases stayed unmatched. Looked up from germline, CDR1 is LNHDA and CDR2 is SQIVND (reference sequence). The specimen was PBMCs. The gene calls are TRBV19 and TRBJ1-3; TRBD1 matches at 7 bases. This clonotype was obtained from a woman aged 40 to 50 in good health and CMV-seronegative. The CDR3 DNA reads TGTGCCAGTAGTCCGCGGACAGGCCTCTCTGGAAACACCATATATTTT. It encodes CASSPRTGLSGNTIYF.